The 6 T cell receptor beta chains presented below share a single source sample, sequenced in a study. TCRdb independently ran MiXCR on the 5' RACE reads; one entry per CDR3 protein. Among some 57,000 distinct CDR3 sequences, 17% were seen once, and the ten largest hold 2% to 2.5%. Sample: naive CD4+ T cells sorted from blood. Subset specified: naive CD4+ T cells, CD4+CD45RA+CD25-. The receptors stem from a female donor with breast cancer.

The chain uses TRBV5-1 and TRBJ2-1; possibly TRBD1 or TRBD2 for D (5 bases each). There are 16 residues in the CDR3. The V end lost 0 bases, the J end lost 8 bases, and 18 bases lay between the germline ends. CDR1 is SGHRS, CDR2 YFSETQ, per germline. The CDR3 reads CASSLVSGSRNHEQFF. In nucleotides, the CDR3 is TGCGCCAGCAGCTTGGTTTCAGGGAGTAGGAACCATGAGCAGTTCTTC.

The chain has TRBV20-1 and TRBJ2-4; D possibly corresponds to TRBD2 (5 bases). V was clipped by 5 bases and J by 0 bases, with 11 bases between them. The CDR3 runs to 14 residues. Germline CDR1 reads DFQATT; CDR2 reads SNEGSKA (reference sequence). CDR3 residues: CSAEEVSAKNIQYF. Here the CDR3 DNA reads TGCAGTGCTGAGGAGGTCTCAGCCAAAAACATTCAGTACTTC.

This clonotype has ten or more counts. The CDR3 nucleotides read TGCGCCAGCAGCTTGGCCTTAGGACAGGGGATGGCTGAAGCTTTCTTT. Residues: CASSLALGQGMAEAFF. This rearrangement joins TRBV5-1 to TRBJ1-1, with 9 positions matching TRBD1. J lost 6 bases, V lost 0 bases, and 9 bases had no gene match. Germline loops: CDR1 SGHRS, CDR2 YFSETQ. The CDR3 sequence is 16 residues long.

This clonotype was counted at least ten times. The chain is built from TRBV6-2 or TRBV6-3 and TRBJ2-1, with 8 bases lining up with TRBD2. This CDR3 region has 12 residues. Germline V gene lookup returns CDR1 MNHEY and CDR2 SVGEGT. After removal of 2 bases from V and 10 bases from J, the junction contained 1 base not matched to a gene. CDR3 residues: CASSYLAGEQFF. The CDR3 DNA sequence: TGTGCCAGCAGTTACCTAGCGGGCGAGCAGTTCTTC.

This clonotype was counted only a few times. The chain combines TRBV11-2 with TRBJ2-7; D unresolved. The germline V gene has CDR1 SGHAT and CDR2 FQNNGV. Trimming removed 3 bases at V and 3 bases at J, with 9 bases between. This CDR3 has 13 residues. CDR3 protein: CASSFPGVYEQYF. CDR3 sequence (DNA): TGTGCCAGCAGCTTCCCGGGCGTCTACGAGCAGTACTTC.

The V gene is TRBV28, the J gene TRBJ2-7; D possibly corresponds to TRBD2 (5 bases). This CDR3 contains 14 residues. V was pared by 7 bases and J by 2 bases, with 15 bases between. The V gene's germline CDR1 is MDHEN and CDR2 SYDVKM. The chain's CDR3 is CASTEVTGTYEQYF. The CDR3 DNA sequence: TGTGCCAGCACTGAGGTTACCGGGACCTACGAGCAGTACTTC.